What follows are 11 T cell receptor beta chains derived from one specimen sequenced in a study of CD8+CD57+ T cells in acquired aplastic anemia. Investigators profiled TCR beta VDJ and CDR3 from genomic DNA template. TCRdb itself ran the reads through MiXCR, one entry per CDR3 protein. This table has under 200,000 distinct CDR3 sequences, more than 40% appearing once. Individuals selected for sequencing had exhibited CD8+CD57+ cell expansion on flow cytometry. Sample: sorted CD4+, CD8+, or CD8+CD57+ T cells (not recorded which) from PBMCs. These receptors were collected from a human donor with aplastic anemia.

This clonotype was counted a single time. CDR3 bases: TGTGCCAGCATTCAAGTACAGGGAAACACTGAAGCTTTCTTT. Amino acid sequence: CASIQVQGNTEAFF. The chain carries TRBV2 and TRBJ1-1; weak D call: TRBD1 (6 bases). Germline CDR1 and CDR2: SNHLY and FYNNEI. Trimming removed 7 bases at V and 2 bases at J, with 14 bases between. This CDR3 has 14 amino acids.

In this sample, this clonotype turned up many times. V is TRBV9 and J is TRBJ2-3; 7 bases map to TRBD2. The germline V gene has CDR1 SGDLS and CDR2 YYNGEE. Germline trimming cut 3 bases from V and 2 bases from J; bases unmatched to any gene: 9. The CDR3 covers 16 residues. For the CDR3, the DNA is TGTGCCAGCAGCGGCGGGGGTATCGGGGTCACAGATACGCAGTATTTT. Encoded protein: CASSGGGIGVTDTQYF. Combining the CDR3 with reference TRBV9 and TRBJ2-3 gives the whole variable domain DSGVTQTPKHLITATGQRVTLRCSPRSGDLSVYWYQQSLDQGLQFLIQYYNGEERAKGNILERFSAQQFPDLHSELNLSSLELGDSALYFCASSGGGIGVTDTQYFGPGTRLTVL.

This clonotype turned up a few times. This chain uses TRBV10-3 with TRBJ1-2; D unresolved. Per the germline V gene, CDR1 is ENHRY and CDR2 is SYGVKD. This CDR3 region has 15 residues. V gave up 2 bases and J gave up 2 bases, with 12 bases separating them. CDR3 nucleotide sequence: TGTGCCATCAGTGAGCGAGGGCAGACGAACTATGGCTACACCTTC. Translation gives CAISERGQTNYGYTF.

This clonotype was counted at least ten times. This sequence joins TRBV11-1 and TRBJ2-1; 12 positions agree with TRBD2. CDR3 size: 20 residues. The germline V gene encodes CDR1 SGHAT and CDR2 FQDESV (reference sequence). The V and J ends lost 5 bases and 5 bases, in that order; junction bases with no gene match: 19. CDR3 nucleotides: TGTGCCAGCAGCGCTGTCATCTCCCTAGCGGGAGGGCCTCTGGACAATGAGCAGTTCTTC. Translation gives CASSAVISLAGGPLDNEQFF.

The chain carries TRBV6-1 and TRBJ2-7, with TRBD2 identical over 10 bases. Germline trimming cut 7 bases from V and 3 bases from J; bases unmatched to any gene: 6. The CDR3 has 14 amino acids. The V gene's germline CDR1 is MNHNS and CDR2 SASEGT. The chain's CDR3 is CASIRTSGYYEQYF. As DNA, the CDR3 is TGTGCCAGCATCCGGACTAGCGGATACTACGAGCAGTACTTC.

CDR3 DNA sequence: TGCAGCGTTTTCGCCGGGACGGAGAACACTGAAGCTTTCTTT. Protein: CSVFAGTENTEAFF. The chain has TRBV29-1 and TRBJ1-1, with a tentative D call TRBD1 (5 bases). V lost 5 bases to trimming and J lost 1 base, with 14 bases between them. This CDR3 comprises 14 residues. Germline-derived CDR1 and CDR2 are SQVTM and ANQGSEA.

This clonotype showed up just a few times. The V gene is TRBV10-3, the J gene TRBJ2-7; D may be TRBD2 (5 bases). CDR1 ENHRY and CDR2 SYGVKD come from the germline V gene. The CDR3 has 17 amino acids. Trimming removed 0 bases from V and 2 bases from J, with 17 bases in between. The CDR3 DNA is TGTGCCATCAGTGAGTCGACCGCGCGGGCCCCTACCTACGAGCAGTACTTC. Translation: CAISESTARAPTYEQYF.

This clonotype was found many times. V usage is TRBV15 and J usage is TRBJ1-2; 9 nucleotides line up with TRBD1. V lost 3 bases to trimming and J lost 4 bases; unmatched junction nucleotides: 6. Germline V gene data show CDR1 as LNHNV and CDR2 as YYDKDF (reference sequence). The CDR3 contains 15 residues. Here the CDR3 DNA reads TGTGCCACCAGCAGTGACCGGGACAGGGCCTATGGCTACACCTTC. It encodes CATSSDRDRAYGYTF.

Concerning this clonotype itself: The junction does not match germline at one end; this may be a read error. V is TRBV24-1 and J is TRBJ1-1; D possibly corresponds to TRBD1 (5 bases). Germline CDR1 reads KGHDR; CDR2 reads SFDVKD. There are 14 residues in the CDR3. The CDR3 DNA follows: TGTGCCACCAGTGGAGGGGTGGCGAACACTAAAGCCTTCTTT. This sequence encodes CATSGGVANTKAFF.

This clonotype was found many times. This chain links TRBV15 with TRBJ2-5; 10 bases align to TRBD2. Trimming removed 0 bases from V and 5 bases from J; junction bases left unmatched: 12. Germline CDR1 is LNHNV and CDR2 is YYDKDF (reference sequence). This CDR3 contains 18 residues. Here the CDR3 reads CATSREGRSGRAGETQYF. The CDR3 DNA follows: TGTGCCACCAGCAGAGAGGGACGGAGCGGGAGGGCCGGGGAGACCCAGTACTTC.

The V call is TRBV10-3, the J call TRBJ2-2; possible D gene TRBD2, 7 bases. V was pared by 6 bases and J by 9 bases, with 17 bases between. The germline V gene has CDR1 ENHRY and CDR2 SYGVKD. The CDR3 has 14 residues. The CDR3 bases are TGTGCCATCAGGAGCCAGAGGGGGGGGCGGGAGCTGTTTTTT. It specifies CAIRSQRGGRELFF.